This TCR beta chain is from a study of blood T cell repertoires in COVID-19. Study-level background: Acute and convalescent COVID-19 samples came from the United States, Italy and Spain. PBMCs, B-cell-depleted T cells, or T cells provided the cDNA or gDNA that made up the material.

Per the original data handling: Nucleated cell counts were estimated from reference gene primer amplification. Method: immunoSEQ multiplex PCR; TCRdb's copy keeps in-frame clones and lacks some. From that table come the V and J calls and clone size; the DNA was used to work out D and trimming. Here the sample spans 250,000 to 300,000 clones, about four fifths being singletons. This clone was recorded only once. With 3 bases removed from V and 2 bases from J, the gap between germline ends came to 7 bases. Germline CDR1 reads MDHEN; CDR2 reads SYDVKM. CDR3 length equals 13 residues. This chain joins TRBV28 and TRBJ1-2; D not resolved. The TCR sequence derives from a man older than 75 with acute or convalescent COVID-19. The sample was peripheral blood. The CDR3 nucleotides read TGTGCCAGCAGTTTCATGCAGAACTATGGCTACACCTTC. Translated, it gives CASSFMQNYGYTF.